This entry is about one T cell receptor (beta chain). MiXCR, run by TCRdb on the PCR reads, gives a single entry per CDR3 protein. The data contain just over 15,000 distinct CDR3 sequences, roughly 54% of them singletons. The entry originates in a study of tumor-infiltrating lymphocytes in oesophageal squamous cell carcinoma. The CDR3 consists of 14 residues. Germline CDR1 reads ENHRY; CDR2 reads SYGVKD. V gene TRBV10-3 combines with J gene TRBJ2-4; 8 bases map to TRBD1. The J call may be incorrect, as the DNA end agrees better with TRBJ2-1. This receptor was identified in a female donor with esophageal squamous cell carcinoma. Sequenced sample: esophageal tumor tissue. As DNA, the CDR3 is TGTGCCATCAGCGGACAGGGAATCTACAATGAGCAGTTCTTC. It codes for CAISGQGIYNEQFF.